This TCR beta chain was profiled in a study of T cell changes during pregnancy in multiple sclerosis. Data came from immunoSEQ multiplex PCR; TCRdb stores just in-frame clones and leaves some out. The table records 20,000 to 25,000 clones, 80% to 95% of them present only once. Germline V CDR1 and CDR2: LNHDA, SQIVND (reference sequence). This CDR3 spans 16 amino acids. The V gene lost 4 bases and the J gene lost 1 base, with 16 bases spanning the gap. The source was CD4+ T cells from peripheral blood mononuclear cells, collected in the third trimester of pregnancy. This clonotype was sampled from a female donor with multiple sclerosis, enrolled in a pregnancy study. The chain couples TRBV19 to TRBJ1-1; maybe TRBD1 (6 bases). In DNA, the CDR3 is TGTGCCAGTAGTAGGGGGCTCTCGAATTCGAACACTGAAGCTTTCTTT. Translated: CASSRGLSNSNTEAFF.